These 7 T cell receptor delta chains were all obtained from the same sample, sequenced in a study of γδ T cells in repeated Plasmodium falciparum infection. Bulk repertoires came from Vgamma9/Vdelta2+ or Vdelta2-negative gammadelta T cells flow-sorted from PBMC. TCRdb fed the multiplex PCR reads into CATT to redo clone calling. The sample includes 40,000 to 55,000 delta-chain clones, roughly 1.9% seen only once; the top ten take roughly 25%. Sequenced material: gamma-delta T cells from blood. These receptors originate from a pool of human donors (malaria-infected and uninfected, not separated).

Ten or more counts support this clone. A read error likely explains why the TCRdb protein, taken from a much larger clone, differs from this DNA's translation at residue 10; the protein shown is translated from the DNA. The V and J genes are TRDV1 and TRDJ1; no reliable D call. V was trimmed by 1 base and J by 0 bases, leaving 21 bases between them. The CDR3 has 19 amino acids. Germline assignment: CDR1 TSWWSYY and CDR2 QGS. CDR3 residues: CALGERQDHAGPYTDKLIF. The CDR3 DNA sequence: TGTGCTCTTGGGGAACGTCAGGACCACGCCGGGCCTTACACCGATAAACTCATCTTT.

In this sample, this clone turned up a few times. A far larger clone is off by one base, so a read error is likely. The identical CDR3 is also encoded by other nucleotide sequences in the sample. The J segment was not called; the V segment is TRDV1; the tabulated D call, TRDD3, remains unverified against the DNA. Germline V gene sequence: CDR1 TSWWSYY, CDR2 QGS. The length of the CDR3 is 20 residues. Here the CDR3 DNA reads TGTGCTCTTGGGGAAATTTTATGGGGTCTAGGAGGGGATATTGCCGATAAGCTCATCTTT. Residues: CALGEILWGLGGDIADKLIF.

Worth noting for this clone: For this DNA, TCRdb reports the protein of a much larger clone, which diverges at residue 6, most likely from a read error; the protein presented here is translated directly from the DNA. The chain has TRDV1 and TRDJ1; tentative D call: TRDD2 (7 bases). Assignment of the J gene here rests on matching the DNA to germline, because TCRdb gives none. This CDR3 contains 22 residues. CDR1 and CDR2 from the germline V gene are TSWWSYY and QGS. The V and J ends lost 4 bases and 0 bases respectively, with 33 bases between them. CDR3: CALGALVPTPSWGARYTDKLIF. CDR3 nucleotides: TGTGCTCTTGGGGCCCTCGTTCCTACACCGAGTTGGGGGGCCCGGTACACCGATAAACTCATCTTT.

This clone has a handful of counts. The amino acid sequence in TCRdb belongs to a much larger clone and departs from this DNA's translation at residue 8, likely a sequencing read error; the sequence shown is translated from the DNA. This chain connects TRDV2 to TRDJ1; D is possibly TRDD3 (6 bases). Here the J gene was assigned by germline matching of the DNA, as TCRdb has none. Trimming pared 2 bases from V and 1 base from J, leaving 16 bases between. Germline V gene lookup returns CDR1 GEAIGNYY and CDR2 EKD. The CDR3 extends over 16 amino acids. The CDR3 DNA is TGTGCCTGTGACAACTTGGGGGGCGACGTCACCGATAAACTCATCTTT. Its protein is CACDNLGGDVTDKLIF.

To note about this clone: TCRdb has a much larger clone's protein, which differs at residue 11 from the translation of this DNA, likely because of a read error; what is shown is the protein translated from the DNA. The same CDR3 can be traced to other DNA sequences in this sample. The V gene is TRDV2, the J gene TRDJ1; no definite D call. As TCRdb names no J gene, one was assigned here on the basis of a DNA match to germline. Germline V lookup: CDR1 GEAIGNYY, CDR2 EKD. Trimming pared 1 base from V and 8 bases from J, leaving 19 bases between. This CDR3 is built from 15 residues. CDR3 region: CACDTLLGGSEKLIF. CDR3 in DNA: TGTGCCTGTGACACACTTTTGGGAGGAAGCGAGAAACTCATCTTT.

As concerns this clone: The likely explanation is a read error, given a far larger clone one base away. Other DNA sequences within the sample encode an identical CDR3. The rearrangement uses TRDV3 and TRDJ1, with D possibly being TRDD3 (5 bases). Here the J gene came from matching the DNA to germline, since TCRdb omits it. CDR3 length: 19 residues. From germline, CDR1 is TVYSNPD and CDR2 GDNSRS (reference sequence). This chain's CDR3 is CAFHPSPPNVRDRLGKLIF. DNA of the CDR3: TGTGCGTTCCACCCCTCACCACCGAACGTACGGGATCGTTTGGGTAAACTCATCTTT.

This clone was seen a few times. A far larger clone is a single base away, which makes a read error likely. The same CDR3 is also encoded by other DNA sequences in this sample. J gene calling gave no result, while the V gene is TRDV1; the table's D call, TRDD3, was not checked against the DNA. The CDR3 is 27 residues long. CDR1 is TSWWSYY and CDR2 is QGS in the germline V gene. The CDR3 DNA reads TGTGCTCTTGGGGACCCCCGGTCCGGCCTTCCCACGTACTTCTACTGGGGGATACTGACAGGTTCCGATAAGCTCATCTTT. Residues: CALGDPRSGLPTYFYWGILTGSDKLIF.